The 6 T cell receptor beta chains below were found in one sample sequenced in a study of cytomegalovirus exposure and HLA in healthy donors. The PCR used 60 Vbeta and 13 Jbeta primers. The data were produced by immunoSEQ multiplex PCR, yet TCRdb's version contains in-frame clones alone and is incomplete. The sample holds 110,000 to 150,000 clones, 70% to 75% seen once. Material: PBMCs. These receptors originate from a woman aged 35 to 49 in good health and CMV-seronegative.

This clone was recorded only once. The chain has TRBV7-6 and TRBJ2-1; D possibly corresponds to TRBD2 (7 bases). The CDR3 totals 15 residues. Germline V lookup: CDR1 SGHVS, CDR2 FNYEAQ. Trimming removed 0 bases at V and 4 bases at J, with 10 bases between. The CDR3 here is CASSLAGGLYNEQFF. DNA of the CDR3: TGTGCCAGCAGCTTAGCGGGGGGGCTTTACAATGAGCAGTTCTTC.

In its sample, this clone was seen a few times. The genes are TRBV6-5 and TRBJ1-4; a weak D match, TRBD1 (5 bases). The V end was cut by 1 base, the J end by 8 bases, with 11 bases between. CDR1 and CDR2 from the germline V gene are MNHEY and SVGAGI. The CDR3 runs to 14 residues. CDR3 residues: CASSYWGEGEKLFF. DNA for the CDR3: TGTGCCAGCAGTTACTGGGGGGAGGGAGAAAAACTGTTTTTT.

The genes are TRBV6-1 and TRBJ1-4, with D unclear. CDR1 MNHNS and CDR2 SASEGT come from the germline V gene. CDR3 length: 13 residues. V was shortened by 2 bases and J by 4 bases, with 5 bases between the two germline ends. Here the CDR3 DNA reads TGTGCCAGCAGTGAATTCGGTAATGAAAAACTGTTTTTT. It yields the protein CASSEFGNEKLFF.

This clone was counted a single time. The gene calls are TRBV6-5 and TRBJ1-2, with D maybe TRBD1 (5 bases). CDR1 is MNHEY, CDR2 SVGAGI, per germline. This CDR3 comprises 14 residues. V was trimmed by 6 bases and J by 5 bases, leaving 16 bases between them. CDR3 in DNA: TGTGCCAGCAGGAGTGAGTCAGGGACTTATGGCTACACCTTC. This encodes CASRSESGTYGYTF.

This clone turned up a few times. The chain couples TRBV28 to TRBJ2-7; 8 nucleotides line up with TRBD1. The J segment lost 6 bases and the V segment lost 9 bases, leaving 10 bases of the junction unmatched. Germline V CDR1 and CDR2: MDHEN, SYDVKM. This CDR3 comprises 13 residues. Written as DNA, the CDR3 is TGTGCCAGTGCCGGGACAGGACCCTTCGAGCAGTACGTC. This sequence encodes CASAGTGPFEQYV.

The rearrangement joins TRBV5-1 to TRBJ1-2; unclear D gene. V was pared by 0 bases and J by 0 bases, with 9 bases between. The CDR3 spans 15 residues. The germline V gene has CDR1 SGHRS and CDR2 YFSETQ. CDR3 protein: CASSLVPGTNYGYTF. The CDR3, as DNA: TGCGCCAGCAGCTTGGTCCCAGGAACTAACTATGGCTACACCTTC.